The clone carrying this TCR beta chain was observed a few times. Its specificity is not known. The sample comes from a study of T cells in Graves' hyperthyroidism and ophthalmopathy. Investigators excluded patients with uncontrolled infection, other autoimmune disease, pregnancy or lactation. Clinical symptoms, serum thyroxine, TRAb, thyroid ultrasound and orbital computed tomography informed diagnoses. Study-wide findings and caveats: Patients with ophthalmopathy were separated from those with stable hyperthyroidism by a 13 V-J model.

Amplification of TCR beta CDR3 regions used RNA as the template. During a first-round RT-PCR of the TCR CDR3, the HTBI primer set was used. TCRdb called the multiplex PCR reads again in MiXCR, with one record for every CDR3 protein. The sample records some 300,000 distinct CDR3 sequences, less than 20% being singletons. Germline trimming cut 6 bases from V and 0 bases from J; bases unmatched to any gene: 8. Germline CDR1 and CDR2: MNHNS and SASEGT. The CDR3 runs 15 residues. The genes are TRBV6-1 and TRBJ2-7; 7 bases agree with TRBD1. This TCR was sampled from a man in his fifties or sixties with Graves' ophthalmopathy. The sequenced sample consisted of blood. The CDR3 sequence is CASSERDRASYEQYF. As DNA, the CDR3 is TGTGCCAGCAGCGAGAGGGACAGAGCCTCCTACGAGCAGTACTTC.